These 16 T cell receptor beta chains were sequenced from one sample in a study of vaccination effects on CD4 cells after COVID-19. These receptors have no identified antigens. Sequencing was performed with immunoSEQ multiplex PCR; in TCRdb, only in-frame clones are kept and a portion is missing. This sample has about 39,000 clones, with 65% to 75% found just once. Having been cultured for around nine days, the cells underwent CD4+ T cell isolation. Participants were given two doses of BNT162b2 or mRNA-1273 vaccine. Specimen: CD4+ T cells from PBMCs cultured without peptide, collected after COVID-19 vaccination. Every receptor here comes from a human donor who received a COVID-19 vaccine.

J is TRBJ1-2 and V is TRBV2, with a tentative D call TRBD1 (6 bases). The CDR3 runs 13 residues. Germline lookup yields CDR1 SNHLY and CDR2 FYNNEI. V lost 6 bases, J lost 7 bases, and 15 bases lay in between. CDR3 residues: CASSGNRDGGYTF. The CDR3 nucleotides read TGTGCCAGCAGCGGGAACAGGGATGGTGGCTACACCTTC. The full variable domain, with the rest looked up from reference TRBV2 and TRBJ1-2, is EPEVTQTPSHQVTQMGQEVILRCVPISNHLYFYWYRQILGQKVEFLVSFYNNEISEKSEIFDDQFSVERPDGSNFTLKIRSTKLEDSAMYFCASSGNRDGGYTFGSGTRLTVV.

The CDR3 loop is CAWSVGGLGTEAFF. The CDR3, as DNA: TGTGCCTGGAGTGTCGGGGGGCTGGGCACTGAAGCTTTCTTT. The gene calls are TRBV30 and TRBJ1-1; the D gene is possibly TRBD1 (6 bases). The CDR3 length is 14 residues. V was trimmed by 0 bases and J by 4 bases, leaving 12 bases between them. CDR1 and CDR2 from the germline V gene are GTSNPN and SVGIG (reference sequence). Looking up the rest from reference TRBV30 and TRBJ1-1 gives the full variable domain: SQTIHQWPATLVQPVGSPLSLECTVEGTSNPNLYWYRQAAGRGLQLLFYSVGIGQISSEVPQNLSASRPQDRQFILSSKKLLLSDSGFYLCAWSVGGLGTEAFFGQGTRLTVV.

This rearrangement joins TRBV10-3 to TRBJ1-6, with TRBD1 matching 8 bases. CDR1 and CDR2 from the germline V gene are ENHRY and SYGVKD. The ends lost 4 bases at V and 1 base at J; junction bases unmatched: 9. This CDR3 region has 18 residues. The CDR3 DNA follows: TGTGCCATCAGTGCAGGGGACAGGTATCCGTCCTATAATTCACCCCTCCACTTT. Translated: CAISAGDRYPSYNSPLHF.

This chain joins TRBV9 and TRBJ2-5; 7 bases align to TRBD1. CDR3 length: 17 residues. The V segment lost 3 bases and the J segment 5 bases; nucleotides outside the gene matches: 16. Germline CDR1 reads SGDLS; CDR2 reads YYNGEE. The CDR3: CASSERDGAGGEETQYF. In DNA form, the CDR3 reads TGTGCCAGCAGCGAGAGGGACGGGGCAGGGGGTGAGGAGACCCAGTACTTC. The entire variable domain, with the rest obtained from reference TRBV9 and TRBJ2-5, is as follows: DSGVTQTPKHLITATGQRVTLRCSPRSGDLSVYWYQQSLDQGLQFLIQYYNGEERAKGNILERFSAQQFPDLHSELNLSSLELGDSALYFCASSERDGAGGEETQYFGPGTRLLVL.

The chain links TRBV11-2 to TRBJ2-1; TRBD1 is a possible D gene (5 bases). V was shortened by 0 bases and J by 9 bases, with 15 bases between the two germline ends. CDR3 length equals 15 residues. Per germline, CDR1 SGHAT and CDR2 FQNNGV. The chain's CDR3 is CASSLDSYKGREQFF. CDR3 DNA sequence: TGTGCCAGCAGCTTAGATTCCTATAAGGGGCGTGAGCAGTTCTTC. Supplemented by reference TRBV11-2 and TRBJ2-1, the full variable domain reads EAGVAQSPRYKIIEKRQSVAFWCNPISGHATLYWYQQILGQGPKLLIQFQNNGVVDDSQLPKDRFSAERLKGVDSTLKIQPAKLEDSAVYLCASSLDSYKGREQFFGPGTRLTVL.

This clone is a singleton in its sample. The V and J genes are TRBV6-5 and TRBJ2-5; 11 bases are shared with TRBD2. The V gene end was trimmed by 7 bases and the J gene end by 0 bases; junction bases not matched to a gene: 4. Germline V gives CDR1 MNHEY, CDR2 SVGAGI. The CDR3 is 15 residues long. Here the CDR3 reads CASNPLAGDQETQYF. The CDR3 DNA follows: TGTGCCAGCAACCCACTAGCGGGGGACCAAGAGACCCAGTACTTC.

A few counts support this clone. The V and J genes are TRBV21-1 and TRBJ2-7; TRBD2 is taken as the D call from the table, unchecked against the DNA. TRBV21-1 corresponds to a pseudogene. The CDR3 runs to 16 residues. The CDR3 coding sequence is TGTGCCAGCAGCAAAAATCCCCGGGAGGCCACCTACGAGCAGTACTTC. The encoded protein is CASSKNPREATYEQYF.

This sequence joins TRBV20-1 and TRBJ2-3; TRBD2 matches 8 bases. Germline CDR1 DFQATT, CDR2 SNEGSKA (reference sequence). Trimming at V came to 1 base and at J to 11 bases, leaving 2 bases not matched to a gene. The CDR3 has 11 amino acids. Here the CDR3 reads CSARGAGGQYF. DNA of the CDR3: TGCAGTGCTAGAGGTGCGGGGGGGCAGTATTTT.

This rearrangement joins TRBV24-1 to TRBJ2-5; D possibly uses TRBD1 or TRBD2 (6 bases each). CDR1 KGHDR and CDR2 SFDVKD come from the germline V gene. The V gene lost 1 base and the J gene lost 5 bases, with 13 bases spanning the gap. The CDR3 extends over 15 amino acids. The CDR3 spells CATSDLVRGRETQYF. The DNA of the CDR3 is TGTGCCACCAGTGATTTAGTTCGGGGGCGGGAGACCCAGTACTTC.

The rearrangement joins TRBV19 to TRBJ2-7, with D perhaps TRBD1 (6 bases). This CDR3 contains 15 residues. Between the trimmed V and J ends, which lost 6 bases and 1 base, there was a span of 16 bases. The germline CDR1 and CDR2 sequences are LNHDA and SQIVND (reference sequence). CDR3 sequence (DNA): TGTGCCAGTAGCCCCACAGGGTCTGGATCCTACGAGCAGTACTTC. Translating it yields CASSPTGSGSYEQYF.

This clone came up a few times. V is TRBV7-9 and J is TRBJ1-2; D gene ambiguous. This CDR3 is built from 16 residues. Germline loops: CDR1 SEHNR, CDR2 FQNEAQ (reference sequence). With 0 bases removed from V and 0 bases from J, the gap between germline ends came to 11 bases. The CDR3 spells CASSLAQTRSNYGYTF. The CDR3 coding sequence is TGTGCCAGCAGCTTAGCACAGACACGGTCTAACTATGGCTACACCTTC.

This chain uses TRBV10-3 with TRBJ1-3, with a possible D match to TRBD1 (5 bases). This CDR3 comprises 14 residues. Germline V CDR1 and CDR2: ENHRY, SYGVKD. V lost 7 bases and J 4 bases, leaving 14 bases between the germline ends. The CDR3 spells CAINSGARGNTIYF. The CDR3 DNA reads TGTGCCATCAATAGCGGGGCGAGAGGAAACACCATATATTTT.

This clone turned up a few times. The chain combines TRBV5-1 with TRBJ2-1, with D maybe TRBD2 (5 bases). With 0 bases removed from V and 9 bases from J, the gap between germline ends came to 7 bases. Germline V gene lookup returns CDR1 SGHRS and CDR2 YFSETQ. The length of the CDR3 is 12 residues. CDR3 residues: CASSLGGLEQFF. CDR3 DNA: TGCGCCAGCAGCTTGGGCGGGCTTGAGCAGTTCTTC.

The chain has TRBV2 and TRBJ1-1; D is unclear. Trimming left V 7 bases short and J 8 bases short, with 17 bases between. This CDR3 has 13 amino acids. CDR1 and CDR2 from the germline V gene are SNHLY and FYNNEI. The CDR3 spells CASIFDHPKEAFF. The CDR3 coding sequence is TGTGCCAGCATCTTCGACCACCCGAAAGAAGCTTTCTTT.

The chain carries TRBV30 and TRBJ1-4; D is possibly TRBD1 (5 bases). Germline assignment: CDR1 GTSNPN and CDR2 SVGIG (reference sequence). The V gene lost 4 bases and the J gene lost 0 bases, with 12 bases spanning the gap. This CDR3 region has 15 residues. The CDR3 region is CAWKRGPATNEKLFF. As DNA, the CDR3 is TGTGCCTGGAAACGGGGCCCCGCAACTAATGAAAAACTGTTTTTT.

The gene calls are TRBV4-2 and TRBJ2-5; no definite D call. V was pared by 1 base and J by 1 base, with 4 bases between. CDR1 LGHNA and CDR2 YNFKEQ come from the germline V gene. CDR3 length: 13 amino acids. The CDR3 sequence: CASSQVPQETQYF. The CDR3 DNA reads TGTGCCAGCAGCCAAGTCCCCCAAGAGACCCAGTACTTC.